The 19 T cell receptor beta chains below all came from one sample that was sequenced in a study of graft-versus-host responses after intestinal transplantation. Profiled with immunoSEQ multiplex PCR; TCRdb holds only in-frame clones, not every one. This table holds about 50,000 clones, around 90% found once. Antigens for these TCRs are unknown. Sequencing used unstimulated CD4+ T cells sorted from spleen or lymph node cells, obtained before transplant. These receptors were obtained from a human donor who was the organ donor for an intestinal transplant.

The chain has TRBV7-2 and TRBJ2-3; 7 bases are shared with TRBD1. There are 15 residues in the CDR3. V lost 6 bases and J lost 0; bases outside the gene matches: 6. Per germline, CDR1 SGHTA and CDR2 FQGNSA. The CDR3 reads CASSSGGQSTDTQYF. Written as DNA, the CDR3 is TGTGCCAGCAGTTCAGGGGGACAGAGCACAGATACGCAGTATTTT. Filled out from reference TRBV7-2 and TRBJ2-3, the complete variable domain reads GAGVSQSPSNKVTEKGKDVELRCDPISGHTALYWYRQSLGQGLEFLIYFQGNSAPDKSGLPSDRFSAERTGGSVSTLTIQRTQQEDSAVYLCASSSGGQSTDTQYFGPGTRLTVL.

The J gene is TRBJ2-7, the V gene TRBV2; D is possibly TRBD2 (5 bases). CDR1 and CDR2 (germline): SNHLY, FYNNEI. The germline V and J ends were trimmed by 8 bases and 3 bases, with 11 bases remaining between them. The CDR3 extends over 12 amino acids. CDR3: CASVGIGYEQYF. In DNA form, the CDR3 reads TGTGCCAGCGTCGGGATTGGCTACGAGCAGTACTTC.

The gene calls are TRBV10-3 and TRBJ2-7; TRBD1 might be the D (6 bases). The germline V and J ends were trimmed by 3 bases and 5 bases, with 11 bases remaining between them. This CDR3 spans 13 amino acids. Germline values: CDR1 ENHRY, CDR2 SYGVKD. The CDR3 reads CAISDRGGNEQYF. The CDR3 DNA reads TGTGCCATCAGTGACAGGGGTGGGAACGAGCAGTACTTC.

The chain is built from TRBV4-1 and TRBJ2-7; 8 positions agree with TRBD2. Trimming took 2 bases from V and 3 from J; bases not matched to a gene: 18. This CDR3 is 19 amino acids long. Germline loops: CDR1 MGHRA, CDR2 YSYEKL. CDR3: CASSQSPAKPGGVNYEQYF. CDR3 bases: TGCGCCAGCAGCCAATCCCCCGCGAAACCGGGAGGGGTAAACTACGAGCAGTACTTC.

This clone was detected once. V is TRBV30 and J is TRBJ1-1; D is undetermined. Germline-derived CDR1 and CDR2 are GTSNPN and SVGIG (reference sequence). The length of the CDR3 is 10 residues. The V end was cut by 3 bases, the J end by 10 bases, with 9 bases between. The CDR3 nucleotides are TGTGCCTGGAGCCAAAATAGAGCTTTCTTT. Translated, it gives CAWSQNRAFF.

This chain joins TRBV7-2 and TRBJ2-3, with D unresolved. The V and J ends lost 2 bases and 6 bases respectively, with 6 bases between them. Germline assignment: CDR1 SGHTA and CDR2 FQGNSA. The CDR3 consists of 12 residues. The CDR3: CASSLLGDTQYF. The CDR3 bases are TGTGCCAGCAGCTTACTTGGGGATACGCAGTATTTT.

This chain uses TRBV5-1 with TRBJ2-7; 8 bases are shared with TRBD1. Germline V gene sequence: CDR1 SGHRS, CDR2 YFSETQ. V trimming: 3 bases; J trimming: 2 bases; junction bases outside the gene matches: 4. CDR3 size: 14 residues. CDR3: CASSSTGQAYEQYF. CDR3 nucleotides: TGCGCCAGCAGCTCTACGGGACAGGCCTACGAGCAGTACTTC.

The chain uses TRBV18 and TRBJ2-5; TRBD2 might be the D (5 bases). Germline-derived CDR1 and CDR2 are KGHSH and LQKENI. V lost 3 bases to trimming and J lost 5 bases, with 7 bases between them. CDR3 length equals 12 residues. CDR3 in amino acids: CASSPRGETQYF. CDR3 nucleotide sequence: TGTGCCAGCTCACCGAGAGGGGAGACCCAGTACTTC.

The J gene is TRBJ2-1, the V gene TRBV9, with a tentative D call TRBD2 (6 bases). V shed 6 bases and J shed 6 bases, with 19 bases lying between them. Germline V lookup: CDR1 SGDLS, CDR2 YYNGEE. The CDR3 loop spans 15 amino acids. CDR3 in DNA: TGTGCCAGCACCCTTAGGGAGGTCATGGGCAATGAGCAGTTCTTC. Its protein product is CASTLREVMGNEQFF.

The rearrangement links TRBV28 to TRBJ1-1, with D possibly TRBD1 on 5 matching bases. The CDR3 extends over 16 amino acids. Germline lookup yields CDR1 MDHEN and CDR2 SYDVKM. V was shortened by 6 bases and J by 1 base, with 18 bases between the two germline ends. Here the CDR3 reads CASRDLPGQPNTEAFF. The DNA for the CDR3 is TGTGCCAGCAGGGACCTGCCTGGACAACCGAACACTGAAGCTTTCTTT.

The chain recombines TRBV2 with TRBJ2-2, with 9 bases identical to TRBD2. The CDR3 extends over 13 amino acids. V shed 8 bases, J shed 7 bases, and the junction held 5 bases outside the gene matches. Germline lookup yields CDR1 SNHLY and CDR2 FYNNEI. The CDR3 sequence is CASGGLAGGELFF. Written as DNA, the CDR3 is TGTGCCAGCGGGGGACTAGCTGGCGGGGAGCTGTTTTTT.

The chain employs TRBV2 and TRBJ2-2; D unresolved. Looked up from germline, CDR1 is SNHLY and CDR2 is FYNNEI. V was pared by 8 bases and J by 1 base, with 8 bases between. The CDR3 runs to 13 residues. The CDR3 region is CASGRENTGELFF. The CDR3 nucleotides read TGTGCCAGCGGAAGGGAGAACACCGGGGAGCTGTTTTTT.

The chain couples TRBV6-5 to TRBJ2-7; 10 nucleotides align to TRBD1. The CDR3 runs 13 residues. The J segment lost 6 bases and the V segment lost 5 bases, leaving 4 bases of the junction unmatched. Germline CDR1 MNHEY, CDR2 SVGAGI. CDR3 sequence: CASSRDRGSEQYF. The CDR3 DNA reads TGTGCCAGCAGTAGGGACAGGGGTTCCGAGCAGTACTTC.

The chain links TRBV11-1 to TRBJ2-6; D assignment may be TRBD1 or TRBD2 (5 bases each). Between the trimmed V and J ends, which lost 3 bases and 0 bases, there was a span of 12 bases. Germline CDR1 is SGHAT and CDR2 is FQDESV (reference sequence). The CDR3 extends over 17 amino acids. The CDR3 DNA follows: TGTGCCAGCAGCTTTGCCGGGGCAAGCTCTGGGGCCAACGTCCTGACTTTC. Amino acid sequence: CASSFAGASSGANVLTF.

The CDR3 DNA reads TGTGCCAGCAGCCCGGGGACTAGCGACTACGAGCAGTACTTC. Its protein is CASSPGTSDYEQYF. The V and J genes are TRBV11-2 and TRBJ2-5, with 10 bases identical to TRBD2. The J call may be in error: the DNA end matches TRBJ2-7 better. The germline V gene encodes CDR1 SGHAT and CDR2 FQNNGV. The CDR3 extends over 14 amino acids.

The genes are TRBV6-5 and TRBJ2-5; 7 nucleotides match TRBD1. The DNA matches TRBJ2-7 better at its end, which makes the J call doubtful. The CDR3 is made up of 12 amino acids. Germline assignment: CDR1 MNHEY and CDR2 SVGAGI. CDR3 in DNA: TGTGCCAGCAGTGAACAGGGGTACGAGCAGTACTTC. The encoded protein is CASSEQGYEQYF.

The genes are TRBV7-9 and TRBJ2-1, with a tentative D call TRBD2 (5 bases). CDR3 length equals 14 residues. The V gene lost 5 bases and the J gene lost 4 bases, with 12 bases spanning the gap. Per germline, CDR1 SEHNR and CDR2 FQNEAQ (reference sequence). CDR3 sequence (DNA): TGTGCCAGCAGCCCGGGGTCCTCTTACAATGAGCAGTTCTTC. Amino acids: CASSPGSSYNEQFF.

The J gene is TRBJ2-1, the V gene TRBV6-5; D remains ambiguous. Trimming took 2 bases from V and 8 from J, leaving 13 bases between them. Germline CDR1 and CDR2: MNHEY and SVGAGI. The CDR3 runs 14 residues. CDR3 sequence (DNA): TGTGCCAGCAGTTACGGCTGGGTGGCAGATGAGCAGTTCTTC. This encodes CASSYGWVADEQFF.

Comment on this clone: One end of the junction varies from germline; a read error may be responsible. The J gene is TRBJ1-2, the V gene TRBV5-3; TRBD1 matches at 7 bases. TRBV5-3 is an ORF for which the function is uncertain. This CDR3 contains 14 residues. CDR3 region: CASSLGSTGVGYTF. The CDR3, as DNA: TGTGCCAGCAGCTTGGGATCAACAGGGGTTGGCTACACCTTC.